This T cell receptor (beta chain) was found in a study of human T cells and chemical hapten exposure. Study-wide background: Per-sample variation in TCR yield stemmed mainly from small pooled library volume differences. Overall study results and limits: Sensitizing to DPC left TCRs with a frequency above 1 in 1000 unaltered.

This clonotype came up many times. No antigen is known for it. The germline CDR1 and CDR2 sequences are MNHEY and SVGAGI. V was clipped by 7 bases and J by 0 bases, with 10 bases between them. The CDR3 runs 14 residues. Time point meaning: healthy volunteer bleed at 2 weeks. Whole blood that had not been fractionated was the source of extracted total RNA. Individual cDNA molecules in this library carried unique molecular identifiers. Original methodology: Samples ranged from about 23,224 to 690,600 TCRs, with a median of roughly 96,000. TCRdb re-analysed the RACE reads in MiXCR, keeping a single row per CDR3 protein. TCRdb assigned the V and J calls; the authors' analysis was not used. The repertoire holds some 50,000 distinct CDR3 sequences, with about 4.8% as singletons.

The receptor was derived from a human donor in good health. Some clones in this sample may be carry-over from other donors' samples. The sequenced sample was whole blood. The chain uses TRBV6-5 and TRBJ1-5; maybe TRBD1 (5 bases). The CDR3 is CASNPGYSNQPQHF. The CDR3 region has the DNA TGTGCCAGCAACCCAGGGTATAGCAATCAGCCCCAGCATTTT.